The 22 T cell receptor beta chains below come from one sample, sequenced in a study of blood T cell repertoires in COVID-19. Only in-frame clones appear in the TCRdb table, and some are missing; sequencing was by immunoSEQ multiplex PCR. Among roughly 200,000 clones listed, roughly four fifths were seen once. The sequenced sample consisted of peripheral blood. Receptor source: an elderly woman with COVID-19, enrolled during active disease.

V usage is TRBV5-6 and J usage is TRBJ2-7; TRBD2 is a possible D gene (5 bases). This CDR3 has 12 residues. Germline V gives CDR1 SGHDT, CDR2 YYEEEE. V was cut by 3 bases and J by 10 bases, with 14 bases left in between. The CDR3 spells CASSSGRVYQYF. CDR3 sequence (DNA): TGTGCCAGCAGCTCTGGGCGGGTGTATCAGTACTTC.

V and J are TRBV7-9 and TRBJ1-4, with a tentative D call TRBD1 (6 bases). Trimming removed 6 bases at V and 6 bases at J, with 14 bases between. The CDR3 contains 14 residues. Per germline, CDR1 SEHNR and CDR2 FQNEAQ (reference sequence). The CDR3 region has the DNA TGTGCCAGCAGTTCTACAGGGTCGGATGAAAAACTGTTTTTT. Protein product: CASSSTGSDEKLFF.

This clone turned up a few times. At the DNA level, this CDR3 is encoded by other sequences in the same sample as well. V usage is TRBV12-3 or TRBV12-4 and J usage is TRBJ1-5; no definite D call. The CDR3 has 13 amino acids. V was trimmed by 3 bases and J by 3 bases, leaving 6 bases between them. CDR3 DNA sequence: TGTGCCAGCAGTTTCGGGGACAATCAGCCCCAGCATTTT. This codes for CASSFGDNQPQHF.

Comments on this clone: This CDR3 is also generated by other DNA sequences in the sample. The chain couples TRBV5-1 to TRBJ2-5; possible D gene TRBD1, 6 bases. Germline CDR1 and CDR2: SGHRS and YFSETQ. Trimming took 4 bases from V and 3 from J, leaving 10 bases between them. The CDR3 has 13 amino acids. CDR3 sequence (DNA): TGCGCCAGCAGCCCGGACAGAGAAGAGACCCAGTACTTC. Translating gives CASSPDREETQYF. Complete variable domain (other parts from reference TRBV5-1 and TRBJ2-5): KAGVTQTPRYLIKTRGQQVTLSCSPISGHRSVSWYQQTPGQGLQFLFEYFSETQRNKGNFPGRFSGRQFSNSRSEMNVSTLELGDSALYLCASSPDREETQYFGPGTRLLVL.

The genes are TRBV7-2 and TRBJ2-3, with TRBD2 matching over 9 bases. After removal of 1 base from V and 0 bases from J, the junction contained 8 bases not matched to a gene. The CDR3 totals 18 residues. CDR1 and CDR2 from the germline V gene are SGHTA and FQGNSA. In DNA form, the CDR3 reads TGTGCCAGCAGCTTAGTGGCGGGGGGGATTACTAGCACAGATACGCAGTATTTT. Translation: CASSLVAGGITSTDTQYF.

The rearrangement uses TRBV2 and TRBJ1-6; the D is unclear. Germline V gene lookup returns CDR1 SNHLY and CDR2 FYNNEI. The CDR3 runs 14 residues. V lost 3 bases and J lost 10, with 13 bases in between. The CDR3 nucleotides are TGTGCCAGCAGTGAGGAGGCCACTGGGTCACCCCTCCACTTT. Protein sequence: CASSEEATGSPLHF.

The chain uses TRBV5-1 and TRBJ1-1; TRBD1 might be the D (6 bases). V was shortened by 4 bases and J by 5 bases, with 12 bases between the two germline ends. Germline V lookup: CDR1 SGHRS, CDR2 YFSETQ. This CDR3 has 13 amino acids. CDR3 protein: CASSVLGATEAFF. The CDR3, as DNA: TGCGCCAGCAGCGTACTGGGGGCTACTGAAGCTTTCTTT.

In DNA, the CDR3 is TGCAGTGCTAGTCAGATGCCTTATGGCTACACCTTC. Translated: CSASQMPYGYTF. The rearrangement joins TRBV20-1 to TRBJ1-2, with D uncertain. With 3 bases removed from V and 5 bases from J, the gap between germline ends came to 10 bases. The CDR3 has 12 residues. Germline CDR1 reads DFQATT; CDR2 reads SNEGSKA (reference sequence).

J is TRBJ1-1 and V is TRBV7-9, with unresolved D. The germline V and J ends were trimmed by 2 bases and 6 bases, with 10 bases remaining between them. Per the germline V gene, CDR1 is SEHNR and CDR2 is FQNEAQ (reference sequence). This CDR3 contains 13 residues. The CDR3 protein is CASSLPGGSEAFF. The DNA for the CDR3 is TGTGCCAGCAGCTTACCGGGCGGGTCTGAAGCTTTCTTT.

The genes are TRBV7-6 and TRBJ2-1; 11 nucleotides match TRBD2. This CDR3 comprises 17 residues. The germline V gene has CDR1 SGHVS and CDR2 FNYEAQ. The J segment lost 2 bases and the V segment lost 1 base, leaving 4 bases of the junction unmatched. CDR3 nucleotide sequence: TGTGCCAGCAGCTTAGGGGGGACTAGCGGTACCTACAATGAGCAGTTCTTC. Translating it yields CASSLGGTSGTYNEQFF.

The genes are TRBV7-3 and TRBJ2-5; tentatively, D is TRBD2 (7 bases). The CDR3 covers 13 residues. Germline CDR1 SGHTA, CDR2 FQGTGA. V shed 3 bases and J shed 5 bases, with 10 bases lying between them. The CDR3 coding sequence is TGTGCCAGCAGCTTCGGGGGGCGGGAGACCCAGTACTTC. Translated, it gives CASSFGGRETQYF.

The chain couples TRBV25-1 to TRBJ2-1, with D possibly TRBD2 on 5 matching bases. Trimming took off 0 bases at V and 3 bases at J, with 9 bases between the two ends. Germline CDR1 and CDR2: MGHDK and SYGVNS. CDR3 length: 15 amino acids. CDR3 nucleotide sequence: TGTGCCAGCAGTGAATATTCGGGGTTCTACAATGAGCAGTTCTTC. It encodes CASSEYSGFYNEQFF.

This clone was seen just once. The rearrangement links TRBV29-1 to TRBJ2-1, with D unresolved. The CDR3 contains 14 residues. V lost 6 bases, J lost 4 bases, and 16 bases lay in between. CDR1 is SQVTM and CDR2 is ANQGSEA in the germline V gene. The CDR3 nucleotides read TGCAGCGTCGCCGTCCGAAGCAATTACAATGAGCAGTTCTTC. It encodes CSVAVRSNYNEQFF.

The chain recombines TRBV6-5 with TRBJ2-5, with TRBD1 identical over 7 bases. J lost 2 bases, V lost 6 bases, and 9 bases had no gene match. From germline, CDR1 is MNHEY and CDR2 SVGAGI. The CDR3 runs 15 residues. CDR3 amino acids: CASRVQTGRQETQYF. Here the CDR3 DNA reads TGTGCCAGCAGGGTTCAGACAGGGCGGCAAGAGACCCAGTACTTC.

CDR3 sequence reads: CASSKGRQDRDYGYTF. The CDR3 bases are TGTGCCAGCAGCAAAGGACGACAGGACCGCGACTATGGCTACACCTTC. This chain uses TRBV21-1 with TRBJ1-2; the D segment call TRBD1 is taken from the table without a DNA check. TRBV21-1 is listed as a pseudogene. This CDR3 is 16 amino acids long.

The gene calls are TRBV11-2 and TRBJ2-1, with 9 nucleotides matching TRBD2. This CDR3 is 16 amino acids long. Germline V CDR1 and CDR2: SGHAT, FQNNGV. Unmatched junction bases numbered 9, after V lost 5 bases and J lost 4 bases. CDR3 region: CASSHDLTSGYNEQFF. The CDR3 DNA sequence: TGTGCCAGCAGCCATGACCTGACTAGCGGATACAATGAGCAGTTCTTC.

This clone was found once. V is TRBV2 and J is TRBJ2-7; D unclear. CDR3 size: 13 residues. Trimming cost V 6 bases and J 5 bases, with 14 bases left between them. Germline CDR1 SNHLY, CDR2 FYNNEI. The CDR3 loop is CASSALVGDEQYF. DNA of the CDR3: TGTGCCAGCAGCGCCTTGGTAGGAGACGAGCAGTACTTC.

The chain carries TRBV5-1 and TRBJ2-5; D not certain. V lost 0 bases and J 4 bases, leaving 10 bases between the germline ends. Germline CDR1 is SGHRS and CDR2 is YFSETQ. The CDR3 contains 14 residues. CDR3 sequence (DNA): TGCGCCAGCAGCTTGGTGGTGGAGTCAGAGACCCAGTACTTC. Protein: CASSLVVESETQYF.

The genes are TRBV9 and TRBJ2-5; weak D call: TRBD2 (6 bases). This CDR3 spans 15 amino acids. The germline V gene encodes CDR1 SGDLS and CDR2 YYNGEE. Between the trimmed V and J ends, which lost 0 bases and 4 bases, there was a span of 13 bases. The CDR3 is CASSVEQLGGETQYF. DNA of the CDR3: TGTGCCAGCAGCGTAGAACAGTTGGGGGGAGAGACCCAGTACTTC.

The J gene is TRBJ2-1, the V gene TRBV19; 11 nucleotides align to TRBD2. V shed 6 bases, J shed 3 bases, and the junction held 10 bases outside the gene matches. The V gene's germline CDR1 is LNHDA and CDR2 SQIVND (reference sequence). This CDR3 region has 17 residues. CDR3 sequence reads: CASSGTSGSRGYNEQFF. In DNA form, the CDR3 reads TGTGCCAGTAGCGGGACTAGCGGTAGTCGGGGCTACAATGAGCAGTTCTTC.

The V gene is TRBV5-8, the J gene TRBJ1-6; 7 bases match TRBD1. Trimming at V came to 4 bases and at J to 10 bases, leaving 17 bases not matched to a gene. In germline, CDR1 is SGHTS, CDR2 YDEGEE. CDR3 size: 17 residues. The CDR3 here is CASSRGTGAPRVSPLHF. As DNA, the CDR3 is TGTGCCAGCAGCCGGGGAACAGGGGCTCCTAGGGTCTCACCCCTCCACTTT.

This chain connects TRBV13 to TRBJ2-3; 11 bases fit TRBD2. CDR1 and CDR2 (germline): PRHDT, FYEKMQ (reference sequence). V shed 5 bases and J 6 bases; nucleotides not matched to a gene: 10. The length of the CDR3 is 16 residues. The CDR3 coding sequence is TGTGCCAGCAGCCCCCGGGCTAGCGGGAGGTTGGATACGCAGTATTTT. Its translation is CASSPRASGRLDTQYF.